These T cell receptor beta chains were read from a single sample in a study of shared T cell receptors in the human thymus. Data came from immunoSEQ multiplex PCR; TCRdb stores just in-frame clones and leaves some out. The sample has fewer than 700,000 clones, more than 75% seen once. The same sample was also used in a study of human thymus T cells.

Sequenced sample: thymocytes. The origin of the receptors is a boy in the first two years of life with a congenital heart defect. Both conserved end residues are part of each CDR3. Each record gives: V gene, J gene, D gene, CDR3 protein, CDR3 DNA. D genes are given only for firm matches.

TRBV27	TRBJ1-5	-	CASSSRVSNQPQHF	TGTGCCAGCAGTTCGAGGGTTAGCAATCAGCCCCAGCATTTT
TRBV28	TRBJ1-2	-	CATSVCEGGYTF	TGTGCCACCTCAGTTTGTGAGGGTGGCTACACCTTC
TRBV6-6	TRBJ2-7	-	CASSPLRGNEQYF	TGTGCCAGCAGTCCTTTACGAGGGAACGAGCAGTACTTC
TRBV7-6	TRBJ2-3	TRBD2	CASSLGTSGRQHTQYF	TGTGCCAGCAGCTTAGGGACTAGCGGGAGACAACATACGCAGTATTTT
TRBV9	TRBJ2-5	TRBD2	CASSVRREGEETQYF	TGTGCCAGCAGCGTCCGAAGGGAGGGAGAAGAGACCCAGTACTTC
TRBV6-5	TRBJ2-2	-	CASSYYREIGTGELFF	TGTGCCAGCAGTTACTACCGGGAGATCGGCACCGGGGAGCTGTTTTTT
TRBV11-2	TRBJ2-1	TRBD1	CASSPGQGAYEQFF	TGTGCCAGCAGCCCGGGACAGGGGGCGTATGAGCAGTTCTTC
TRBV7-8	TRBJ2-1	TRBD2	CASSTLAEDEQFF	TGTGCCAGCAGCACGCTAGCGGAGGATGAGCAGTTCTTC
TRBV20-1	TRBJ2-7	-	CSANRHDVWYF	TGCAGTGCCAACCGACACGACGTCTGGTACTTC
TRBV12-5	TRBJ1-6	TRBD1	CASGLTIQGDHSPLHF	TGTGCTAGTGGTTTGACAATACAGGGGGATCATTCACCCCTCCACTTT
TRBV10-2	TRBJ2-3	-	CASAPGDTQYF	TGCGCCAGTGCGCCCGGAGATACGCAGTATTTT
TRBV14	TRBJ2-7	TRBD2	CASSQEELAGRTSYEQYF	TGTGCCAGCAGCCAAGAGGAGCTAGCGGGGAGAACCTCCTACGAGCAGTACTTC
TRBV6-6	TRBJ2-2	-	CASSSSPEGELFF	TGTGCCAGCAGTTCTAGTCCGGAGGGGGAGCTGTTTTTT
TRBV4-1	TRBJ2-1	TRBD2	CASSQDRLAGADNEQFF	TGCGCCAGCAGCCAAGATCGGTTAGCGGGGGCGGACAATGAGCAGTTCTTC
TRBV28	TRBJ2-1	TRBD2	CASSWGGDEQFF	TGTGCCAGCAGTTGGGGAGGGGATGAGCAGTTCTTC
TRBV18	TRBJ2-1	TRBD2	CASSRTSGIRRLYNEQFF	TGTGCCAGCTCACGAACGAGCGGGATACGGCGTTTATACAATGAGCAGTTCTTC
TRBV2	TRBJ2-7	TRBD2	CASRGLAGTEQYF	TGTGCCAGCAGGGGACTAGCGGGAACCGAGCAGTACTTC
TRBV6-4	TRBJ2-7	-	CASSGSKAPHAYEQYF	TGTGCCAGCAGTGGCTCAAAAGCGCCGCACGCCTACGAGCAGTACTTC
TRBV19	TRBJ2-7	-	CASSAYWRGTPYEQYF	TGTGCCAGTAGTGCGTACTGGAGGGGAACTCCCTACGAGCAGTACTTC
TRBV19	TRBJ2-7	-	CASSLRSTYEQYF	TGTGCCAGTAGTCTCCGGTCCACCTACGAGCAGTACTTC
TRBV9	TRBJ2-5	TRBD1	CASSVGDRNPQETQYF	TGTGCCAGCAGCGTGGGGGACAGGAACCCTCAAGAGACCCAGTACTTC
TRBV27	TRBJ2-7	TRBD2	CASSSLAGATYEQYF	TGTGCCAGCAGTTCTCTAGCGGGAGCCACCTACGAGCAGTACTTC
TRBV14	TRBJ1-1	TRBD1	CASSQGTGEDTEAFF	TGTGCCAGCAGCCAAGGGACAGGGGAGGACACTGAAGCTTTCTTT
TRBV27	TRBJ2-7	-	CAWRVSSYEQYF	TGTGCCTGGCGGGTAAGCTCCTACGAGCAGTACTTC
TRBV21-1	TRBJ1-2	-	CASSKGQGGGYGYTF	TGTGCCAGCAGCAAAGGACAGGGTGGAGGCTATGGCTACACCTTC
TRBV19	TRBJ1-5	-	CASMGVRGETQHF	TGTGCCAGTATGGGGGTCAGGGGAGAGACCCAGCATTTT
TRBV4-3	TRBJ2-1	TRBD2	CASSQDGGTSGRAPRNEQFF	TGCGCCAGCAGCCAAGATGGCGGGACTAGCGGGAGGGCCCCACGCAATGAGCAGTTCTTC
TRBV6-4	TRBJ2-7	TRBD2	CASSPTGTSGPYEQYF	TGTGCCAGCAGCCCGACCGGGACTAGCGGCCCCTACGAGCAGTACTTC
TRBV21-1	TRBJ1-4	-	CASSTRATNEKLFF	TGTGCCAGCAGCACGAGGGCAACTAATGAAAAACTGTTTTTT